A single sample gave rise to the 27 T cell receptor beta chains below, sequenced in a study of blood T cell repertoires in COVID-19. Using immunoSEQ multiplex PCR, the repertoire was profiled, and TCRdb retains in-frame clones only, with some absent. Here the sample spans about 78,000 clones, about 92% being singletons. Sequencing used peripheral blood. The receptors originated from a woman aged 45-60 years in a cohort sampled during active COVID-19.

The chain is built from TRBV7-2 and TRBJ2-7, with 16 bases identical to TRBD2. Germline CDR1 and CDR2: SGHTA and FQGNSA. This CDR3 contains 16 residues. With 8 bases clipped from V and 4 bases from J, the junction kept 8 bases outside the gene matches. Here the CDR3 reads CASGMGGLAGGYEQYF. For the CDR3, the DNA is TGTGCCAGCGGCATGGGGGGACTAGCGGGAGGGTACGAGCAGTACTTC.

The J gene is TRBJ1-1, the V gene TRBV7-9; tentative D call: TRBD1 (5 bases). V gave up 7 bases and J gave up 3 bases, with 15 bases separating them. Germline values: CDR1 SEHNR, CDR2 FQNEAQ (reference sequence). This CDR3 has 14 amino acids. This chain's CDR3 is CASTHPPGDTEAFF. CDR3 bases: TGTGCCAGCACCCACCCCCCGGGGGACACTGAAGCTTTCTTT. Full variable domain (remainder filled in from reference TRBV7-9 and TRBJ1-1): DTGVSQNPRHKITKRGQNVTFRCDPISEHNRLYWYRQTLGQGPEFLTYFQNEAQLEKSRLLSDRFSAERPKGSFSTLEIQRTEQGDSAMYLCASTHPPGDTEAFFGQGTRLTVV.

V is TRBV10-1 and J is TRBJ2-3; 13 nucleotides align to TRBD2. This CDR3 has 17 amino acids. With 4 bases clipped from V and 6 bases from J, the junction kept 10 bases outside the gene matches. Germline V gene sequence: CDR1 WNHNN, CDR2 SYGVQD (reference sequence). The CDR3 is CASSGPGTSGIQDTQYF. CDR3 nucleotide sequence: TGCGCCAGCAGTGGACCAGGGACTAGCGGGATTCAGGATACGCAGTATTTT.

The CDR3 coding sequence is TGTGCCTGGAGTTGGACAGGGGGGTACACAGATACGCAGTATTTT. It encodes CAWSWTGGYTDTQYF. This chain joins TRBV30 and TRBJ2-3, with 10 bases lining up with TRBD1. With 2 bases clipped from V and 2 bases from J, the junction kept 4 bases outside the gene matches. The CDR3 sequence is 15 residues long. CDR1 is GTSNPN, CDR2 SVGIG, per germline (reference sequence).

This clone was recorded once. CDR3 coding DNA: TGTGCCTGGAGTGTACAAGGGGGCAGATTGCCCCAGCATTTT. Translating gives CAWSVQGGRLPQHF. The chain joins TRBV30 to TRBJ1-5, with TRBD1 matching over 7 bases. The CDR3 length is 14 residues. Germline CDR1 is GTSNPN and CDR2 is SVGIG (reference sequence). The V gene end was trimmed by 0 bases and the J gene end by 9 bases; junction bases not matched to a gene: 8.

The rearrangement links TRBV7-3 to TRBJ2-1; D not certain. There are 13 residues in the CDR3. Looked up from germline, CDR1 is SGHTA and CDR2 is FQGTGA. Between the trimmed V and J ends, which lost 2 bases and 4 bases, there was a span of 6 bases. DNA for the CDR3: TGTGCCAGCAGCTTACGAGCTTACAATGAGCAGTTCTTC. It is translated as CASSLRAYNEQFF.

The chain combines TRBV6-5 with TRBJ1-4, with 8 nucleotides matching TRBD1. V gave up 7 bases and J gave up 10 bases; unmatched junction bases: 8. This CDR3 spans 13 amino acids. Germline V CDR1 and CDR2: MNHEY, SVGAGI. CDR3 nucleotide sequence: TGTGCCAGCACCGGACAGGGCGGCGGAAAACTGTTTTTT. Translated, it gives CASTGQGGGKLFF.

The CDR3 here is CASSFDQGSNQPQHF. CDR3 nucleotide sequence: TGTGCCAGCAGCTTCGACCAGGGGAGCAATCAGCCCCAGCATTTT. This chain joins TRBV7-8 and TRBJ1-5, with a weak D call TRBD1 (6 bases). Germline V gives CDR1 SGHVS, CDR2 FQNEAQ. The CDR3 is made up of 15 amino acids. V lost 3 bases, J lost 1 base, and 10 bases lay in between.

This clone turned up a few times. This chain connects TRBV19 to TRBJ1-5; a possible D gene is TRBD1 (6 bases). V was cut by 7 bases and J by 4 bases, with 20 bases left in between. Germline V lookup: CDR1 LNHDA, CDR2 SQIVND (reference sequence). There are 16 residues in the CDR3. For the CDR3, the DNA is TGTGCCAGTACCGCACGAGGTGAAGGGGGTAATCAGCCCCAGCATTTT. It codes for CASTARGEGGNQPQHF. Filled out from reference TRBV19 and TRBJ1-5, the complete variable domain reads DGGITQSPKYLFRKEGQNVTLSCEQNLNHDAMYWYRQDPGQGLRLIYYSQIVNDFQKGDIAEGYSVSREKKESFPLTVTSAQKNPTAFYLCASTARGEGGNQPQHFGDGTRLSIL.

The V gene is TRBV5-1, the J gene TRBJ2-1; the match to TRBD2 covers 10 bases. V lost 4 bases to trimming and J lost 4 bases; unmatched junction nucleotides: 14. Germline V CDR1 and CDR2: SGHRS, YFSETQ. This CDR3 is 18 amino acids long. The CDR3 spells CASSPRGLAGVEYNEQFF. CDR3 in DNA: TGCGCCAGCAGCCCCAGGGGGCTAGCGGGAGTGGAATACAATGAGCAGTTCTTC.

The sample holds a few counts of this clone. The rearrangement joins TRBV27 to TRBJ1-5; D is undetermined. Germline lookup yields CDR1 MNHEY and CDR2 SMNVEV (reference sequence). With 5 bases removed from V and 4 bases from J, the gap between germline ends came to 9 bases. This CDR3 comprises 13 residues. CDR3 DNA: TGTGCCAGCAGTATTGACGGGAATCAGCCCCAGCATTTT. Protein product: CASSIDGNQPQHF.

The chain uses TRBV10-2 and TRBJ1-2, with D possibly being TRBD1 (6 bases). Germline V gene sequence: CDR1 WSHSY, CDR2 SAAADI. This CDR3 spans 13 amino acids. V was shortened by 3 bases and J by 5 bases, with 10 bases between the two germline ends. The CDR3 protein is CASSDRGLYGYTF. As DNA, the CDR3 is TGCGCCAGCAGTGACAGGGGCCTATATGGCTACACCTTC.

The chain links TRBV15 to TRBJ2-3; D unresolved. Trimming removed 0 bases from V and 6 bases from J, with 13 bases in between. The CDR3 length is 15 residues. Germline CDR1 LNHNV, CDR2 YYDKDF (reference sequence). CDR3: CATSRDPAVADTQYF. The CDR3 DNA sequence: TGTGCCACCAGCAGAGATCCCGCCGTAGCCGATACGCAGTATTTT. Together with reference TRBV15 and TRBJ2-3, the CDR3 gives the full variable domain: DAMVIQNPRYQVTQFGKPVTLSCSQTLNHNVMYWYQQKSSQAPKLLFHYYDKDFNNEADTPDNFQSRRPNTSFCFLDIRSPGLGDTAMYLCATSRDPAVADTQYFGPGTRLTVL.

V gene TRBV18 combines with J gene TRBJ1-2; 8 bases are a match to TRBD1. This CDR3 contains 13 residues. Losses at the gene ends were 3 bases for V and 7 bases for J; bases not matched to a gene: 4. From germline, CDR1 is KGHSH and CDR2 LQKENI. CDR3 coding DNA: TGTGCCAGCTCACCGGACAGGGAGAGTGGCTACACCTTC. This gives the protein CASSPDRESGYTF.

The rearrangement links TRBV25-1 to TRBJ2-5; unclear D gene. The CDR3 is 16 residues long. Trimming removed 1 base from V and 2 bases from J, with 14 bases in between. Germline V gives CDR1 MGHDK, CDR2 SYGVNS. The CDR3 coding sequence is TGTGCCAGCAGTGAATCGGGTGGAGCGACTCAAGAGACCCAGTACTTC. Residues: CASSESGGATQETQYF.

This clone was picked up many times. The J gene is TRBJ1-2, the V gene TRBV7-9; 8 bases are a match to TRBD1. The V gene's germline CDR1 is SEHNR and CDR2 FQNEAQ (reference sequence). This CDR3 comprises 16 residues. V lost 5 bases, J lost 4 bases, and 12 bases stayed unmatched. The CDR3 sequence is CASSPRTGIGSYGYTF. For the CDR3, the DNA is TGTGCCAGCAGCCCCAGGACAGGGATAGGAAGCTATGGCTACACCTTC.

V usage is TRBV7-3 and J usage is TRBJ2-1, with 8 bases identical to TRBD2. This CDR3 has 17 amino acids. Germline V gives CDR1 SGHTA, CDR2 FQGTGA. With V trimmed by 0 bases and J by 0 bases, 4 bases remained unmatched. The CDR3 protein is CASSLTSGVSSYNEQFF. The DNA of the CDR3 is TGTGCCAGCAGCTTAACTAGCGGGGTTAGCTCCTACAATGAGCAGTTCTTC.

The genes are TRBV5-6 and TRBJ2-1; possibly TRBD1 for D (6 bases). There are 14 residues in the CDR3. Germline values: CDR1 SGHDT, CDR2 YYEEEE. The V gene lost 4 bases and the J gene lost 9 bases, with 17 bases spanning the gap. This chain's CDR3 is CASSLFQLGGEQFF. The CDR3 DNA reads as TGTGCCAGCAGCCTTTTCCAGTTAGGGGGTGAGCAGTTCTTC. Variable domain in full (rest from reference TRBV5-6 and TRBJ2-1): DAGVTQSPTHLIKTRGQQVTLRCSPKSGHDTVSWYQQALGQGPQFIFQYYEEEERQRGNFPDRFSGHQFPNYSSELNVNALLLGDSALYLCASSLFQLGGEQFFGPGTRLTVL.

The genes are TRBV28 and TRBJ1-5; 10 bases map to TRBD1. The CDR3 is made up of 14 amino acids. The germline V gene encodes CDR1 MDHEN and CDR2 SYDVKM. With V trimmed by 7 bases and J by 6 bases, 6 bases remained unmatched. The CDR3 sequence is CASTLGTGVQPQHF. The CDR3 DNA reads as TGTGCCAGCACTCTTGGGACAGGGGTTCAGCCCCAGCATTTT.

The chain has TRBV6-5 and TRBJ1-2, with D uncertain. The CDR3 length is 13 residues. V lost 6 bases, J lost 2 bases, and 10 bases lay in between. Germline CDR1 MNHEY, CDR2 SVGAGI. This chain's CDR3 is CASRAPLNYGYTF. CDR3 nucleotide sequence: TGTGCCAGCAGGGCTCCTTTAAACTATGGCTACACCTTC.

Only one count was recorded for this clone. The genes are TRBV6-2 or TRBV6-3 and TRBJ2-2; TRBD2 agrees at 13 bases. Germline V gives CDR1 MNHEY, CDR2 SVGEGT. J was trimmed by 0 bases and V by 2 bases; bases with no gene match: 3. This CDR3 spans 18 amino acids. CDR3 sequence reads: CASSYPTSGRTNTGELFF. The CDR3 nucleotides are TGTGCCAGCAGTTACCCGACTAGCGGGAGGACGAACACCGGGGAGCTGTTTTTT.

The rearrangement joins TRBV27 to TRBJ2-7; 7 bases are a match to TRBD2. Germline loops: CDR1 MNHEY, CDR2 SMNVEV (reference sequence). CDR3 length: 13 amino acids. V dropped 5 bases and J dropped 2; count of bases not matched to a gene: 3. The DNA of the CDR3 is TGTGCCAGCAGTAGCGGGATTGCCTACGAGCAGTACTTC. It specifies CASSSGIAYEQYF.

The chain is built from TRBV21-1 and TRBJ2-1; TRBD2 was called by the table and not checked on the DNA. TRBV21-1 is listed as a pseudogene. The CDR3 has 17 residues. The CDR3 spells CASSKLASGTFKDEQFF. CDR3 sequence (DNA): TGTGCCAGCAGCAAACTTGCTAGCGGGACTTTTAAGGATGAGCAGTTCTTC.

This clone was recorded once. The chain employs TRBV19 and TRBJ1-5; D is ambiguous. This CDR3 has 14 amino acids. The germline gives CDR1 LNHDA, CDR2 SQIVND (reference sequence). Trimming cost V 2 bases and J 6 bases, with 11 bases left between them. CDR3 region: CASSITGVGQPQHF. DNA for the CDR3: TGTGCCAGTAGTATAACCGGGGTCGGTCAGCCCCAGCATTTT.

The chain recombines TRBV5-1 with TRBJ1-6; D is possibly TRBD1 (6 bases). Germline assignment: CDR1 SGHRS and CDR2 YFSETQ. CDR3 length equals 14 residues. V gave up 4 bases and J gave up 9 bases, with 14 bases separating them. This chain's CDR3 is CASSDGRGSSPLHF. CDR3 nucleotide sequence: TGCGCCAGCAGCGACGGCAGGGGTAGTTCACCCCTCCACTTT. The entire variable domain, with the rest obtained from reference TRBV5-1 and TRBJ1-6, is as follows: KAGVTQTPRYLIKTRGQQVTLSCSPISGHRSVSWYQQTPGQGLQFLFEYFSETQRNKGNFPGRFSGRQFSNSRSEMNVSTLELGDSALYLCASSDGRGSSPLHFGNGTRLTVT.

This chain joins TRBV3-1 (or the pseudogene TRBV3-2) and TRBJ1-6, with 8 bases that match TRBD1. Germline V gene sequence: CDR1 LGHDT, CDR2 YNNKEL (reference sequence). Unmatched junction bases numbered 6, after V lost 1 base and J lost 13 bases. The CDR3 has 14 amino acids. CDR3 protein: CASSQGDRSLPLHF. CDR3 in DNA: TGTGCCAGCAGCCAAGGGGACAGGTCACTGCCCCTCCACTTT.

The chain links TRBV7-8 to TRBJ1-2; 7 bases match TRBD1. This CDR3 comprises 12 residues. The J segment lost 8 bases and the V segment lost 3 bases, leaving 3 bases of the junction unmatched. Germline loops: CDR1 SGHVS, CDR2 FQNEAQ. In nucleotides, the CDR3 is TGTGCCAGCAGCTTCGACAGGGTCGGCTACACCTTC. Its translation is CASSFDRVGYTF.